This T cell receptor (beta chain) comes out of a study of shared clonotypes between healthy human individuals. Study results and caveats: Richness estimates generally favored naive over memory subsets. Non-shared clonotypes had lower generation probabilities than clonotypes shared by all four sorted-subset donors.

This clone was counted once. The target antigen is unknown. The CDR3 loop spans 13 amino acids. The V end was cut by 1 base, the J end by 4 bases, with 7 bases between. The germline CDR1 and CDR2 sequences are SGHDT and YYEEEE. Method: immunoSEQ multiplex PCR; TCRdb's copy keeps in-frame clones and lacks some. The table shows about 2 million clones, with about 95% occurring only once. It was CD45RO-negative cells, positively selected for CCR7, that made up naive CD8 cells, with terminally differentiated effector memory CD45RA+ cells excluded. This sequence was found in a man between 18 and 35 years old in good health. The sample taken for sequencing was naive CD8+ T cells sorted from blood. The chain is built from TRBV5-6 and TRBJ2-3, with D possibly being TRBD2 (5 bases). This chain's CDR3 is CASSLMGADTQYF. The CDR3 DNA reads TGTGCCAGCAGCTTGATGGGAGCAGATACGCAGTATTTT.